One and the same sample provided the 28 T cell receptor beta chains below, sequenced in a study of T-cell memory formation after mild COVID-19 (dated by TCRdb to the early 2020s). Libraries were made using 5' RACE. The instrument was an Illumina NovaSeq 6000. The public reads were run again by TCRdb, first through fastp at Q25 and then through MiXCR, and only productive beta chains were kept. Every distinct CDR3 protein forms one entry, paired with its most common genes and DNA. The sample table holds 350,000 to 550,000 distinct CDR3 sequences, of which approximately 18% were seen once. The top ten clonotypes cover 20% to 25% of the sample. The sequencing input was PBMCs or a T cell subset sorted from them (not recorded which). These receptors were obtained from a man aged 18 to 30 who had mild COVID-19 (a few samples of this study predate the infection). The sample titles of this study are shuffled in the database, so cell type and time point are left out; the donor was told from shared clones.

The chain links TRBV6-6 to TRBJ2-3; TRBD1 matches at 7 bases. CDR3 size: 16 residues. The V segment lost 7 bases and the J segment 4 bases; nucleotides outside the gene matches: 14. The germline V gene encodes CDR1 MNHNY and CDR2 SVGAGI (reference sequence). The CDR3 bases are TGTGCCAGCAATTTCAGGGGGATTCATTGGGCAGATACGCAGTATTTT. Amino acids: CASNFRGIHWADTQYF.

A few counts support this clonotype. The CDR3 nucleotides read TGTGCCAGCAGCTTGATACCCGCGGTCCCGGAGGAGACCCAGTACTTC. The encoded protein is CASSLIPAVPEETQYF. The chain joins TRBV5-6 to TRBJ2-5; D is undetermined. The CDR3 sequence is 16 residues long. Germline CDR1 is SGHDT and CDR2 is YYEEEE. Trimming stripped 1 base from V and 5 bases from J, with 18 bases between.

The chain employs TRBV5-1 and TRBJ1-3, with TRBD1 as a possible D gene (5 bases). The V gene lost 1 base and the J gene lost 0 bases, with 14 bases spanning the gap. This CDR3 comprises 17 residues. Germline V CDR1 and CDR2: SGHRS, YFSETQ. In DNA, the CDR3 is TGCGCCAGCAGCTTGTATGGGGGAACCCCCTCTGGAAACACCATATATTTT. Its translation: CASSLYGGTPSGNTIYF.

This clonotype was picked up a small number of times. V and J are TRBV5-5 and TRBJ1-2, with 9 positions matching TRBD1. Germline assignment: CDR1 SGHKS and CDR2 YYEKEE (reference sequence). The CDR3 runs to 16 residues. The J segment lost 4 bases and the V segment lost 4 bases, leaving 11 bases of the junction unmatched. CDR3 loop: CASSNKLDRGAYGYTF. The CDR3 DNA reads as TGTGCCAGCAGCAATAAATTGGACAGGGGAGCCTATGGCTACACCTTC. The full variable domain, with the rest looked up from reference TRBV5-5 and TRBJ1-2, is DAGVTQSPTHLIKTRGQQVTLRCSPISGHKSVSWYQQVLGQGPQFIFQYYEKEERGRGNFPDRFSARQFPNYSSELNVNALLLGDSALYLCASSNKLDRGAYGYTFGSGTRLTVV.

This clonotype was recorded at least ten times. The chain carries TRBV6-2 or TRBV6-3 and TRBJ1-1, with unresolved D. The V end was cut by 8 bases, the J end by 4 bases, with 17 bases between. This CDR3 has 14 amino acids. Germline V gives CDR1 MNHEY, CDR2 SVGEGT. In DNA form, the CDR3 reads TGTGCCAGCTCCTCCTTCGGGCGTAGCACTGAAGCTTTCTTT. It specifies CASSSFGRSTEAFF.

This chain joins TRBV13 and TRBJ2-1; D remains unclear. The length of the CDR3 is 13 residues. V lost 3 bases to trimming and J lost 6 bases, with 9 bases between them. Germline V gene sequence: CDR1 PRHDT, CDR2 FYEKMQ (reference sequence). The CDR3: CASSFLVGNEQFF. CDR3 DNA sequence: TGTGCCAGCAGCTTTCTGGTCGGCAATGAGCAGTTCTTC.

V gene TRBV6-5 combines with J gene TRBJ1-5; D remains unclear. The V and J ends lost 0 bases and 6 bases respectively, with 12 bases between them. This CDR3 has 15 amino acids. CDR1 and CDR2 (germline): MNHEY, SVGAGI. CDR3 amino acids: CASSYSSVVAQPQHF. The CDR3 DNA sequence: TGTGCCAGCAGTTACTCGAGTGTTGTAGCTCAGCCCCAGCATTTT.

The chain uses TRBV6-2 or TRBV6-3 and TRBJ2-7; D is unclear. Germline CDR1 MNHEY, CDR2 SVGEGT. Between the trimmed V and J ends, which lost 2 bases and 7 bases, there was a span of 9 bases. The CDR3 runs 12 residues. The CDR3 reads CASSYPLEEQYF. The CDR3, as DNA: TGTGCCAGCAGTTACCCCTTAGAGGAGCAGTACTTC.

The chain carries TRBV18 and TRBJ2-7; no clear D. Germline loops: CDR1 KGHSH, CDR2 LQKENI. The ends were cut back, 4 bases at V and 5 bases at J, with 18 bases in the middle. The CDR3 has 15 residues. The CDR3 loop reads CASSQGALAWDEQYF. For the CDR3, the DNA is TGTGCCAGCTCACAAGGCGCCCTGGCGTGGGACGAGCAGTACTTC.

This rearrangement joins TRBV4-1 to TRBJ1-3; D gene ambiguous. The CDR3 extends over 13 amino acids. Per germline, CDR1 MGHRA and CDR2 YSYEKL. V was trimmed by 4 bases and J by 2 bases, leaving 6 bases between them. The CDR3, as DNA: TGCGCCAGCAGCCCCCCGCCTGGAAACACCATATATTTT. Translation gives CASSPPPGNTIYF.

This clonotype was found many times. One junction end disagrees with the germline gene, perhaps due to a read error. This chain uses TRBV5-1 with TRBJ2-7; D is unresolved. Germline CDR1 reads SGHRS; CDR2 reads YFSETQ. The CDR3 has 13 residues. CDR3 residues: CASSLGQLYEQYF. In nucleotides, the CDR3 is TGTGCCAGCAGCTTAGGCCAGCTCTACGAGCAGTACTTC.

This clonotype has more than one count but fewer than ten. The rearrangement uses TRBV11-2 and TRBJ2-7, with D possibly TRBD2 on 5 matching bases. The germline V and J ends were trimmed by 0 bases and 0 bases, with 9 bases remaining between them. The CDR3 has 15 residues. Per germline, CDR1 SGHAT and CDR2 FQNNGV. The CDR3 spells CASSLDFGDSYEQYF. The CDR3 region has the DNA TGTGCCAGCAGCTTAGATTTCGGGGACTCCTACGAGCAGTACTTC.

The gene calls are TRBV2 and TRBJ1-2; tentative D call: TRBD1 (6 bases). The V end was cut by 11 bases, the J end by 5 bases, with 15 bases between. The CDR3 sequence is 12 residues long. The germline V gene encodes CDR1 SNHLY and CDR2 FYNNEI. DNA for the CDR3: TGTGCCGCCACCGGCACAGGGTATGGCTACACCTTC. Its protein is CAATGTGYGYTF.

In its sample, this clonotype was seen a few times. This chain joins TRBV24-1 and TRBJ1-5; 7 bases are a match to TRBD1. Germline CDR1 reads KGHDR; CDR2 reads SFDVKD. V lost 9 bases to trimming and J lost 5 bases; unmatched junction nucleotides: 12. The CDR3 runs 15 residues. The CDR3 DNA follows: TGTGCCACCCGACACGGGGGACAGCCGGATCAGCCCCAGCATTTT. Its translation: CATRHGGQPDQPQHF.

This chain joins TRBV5-1 and TRBJ1-1; possible D gene TRBD1, 6 bases. This CDR3 is built from 15 residues. Germline CDR1 and CDR2: SGHRS and YFSETQ. Trimming removed 0 bases from V and 4 bases from J, with 13 bases in between. CDR3 nucleotides: TGCGCCAGCAGCTTGGAATGGGGGGCAGGCACTGAAGCTTTCTTT. It is translated as CASSLEWGAGTEAFF.

This clonotype was seen only a few times. V gene TRBV6-1 combines with J gene TRBJ2-5; possible D gene TRBD1, 6 bases. This CDR3 comprises 16 residues. CDR1 and CDR2 from the germline V gene are MNHNS and SASEGT. The V and J ends lost 5 bases and 1 base respectively, with 17 bases between them. The DNA of the CDR3 is TGTGCCAGCAGTAAGTGGCCCCCCAGGGGCCAAGAGACCCAGTACTTC. Translated, it gives CASSKWPPRGQETQYF.

The table lists this clonotype with a few counts. The chain uses TRBV20-1 and TRBJ1-1; 9 bases are a match to TRBD1. CDR1 and CDR2 from the germline V gene are DFQATT and SNEGSKA (reference sequence). After removal of 6 bases from V and 3 bases from J, the junction contained 5 bases not matched to a gene. The CDR3 has 13 amino acids. In DNA form, the CDR3 reads TGCAGTGCCCGGGACAGGGTCCACACTGAAGCTTTCTTT. Protein sequence: CSARDRVHTEAFF.

This clonotype has a handful of counts. CDR3 residues: CASSQSGLGYSNQPQHF. The CDR3, as DNA: TGCGCCAGCAGCCAGTCGGGACTCGGATATAGCAATCAGCCCCAGCATTTT. This chain links TRBV4-1 with TRBJ1-5; D might be TRBD1 (5 bases). This CDR3 is 17 amino acids long. The germline CDR1 and CDR2 sequences are MGHRA and YSYEKL. Between the trimmed V and J ends, which lost 3 bases and 0 bases, there was a span of 15 bases.

This clonotype was observed a few times. The rearrangement links TRBV5-5 to TRBJ2-6, with a possible D match to TRBD1 (6 bases). The CDR3 spans 16 residues. Germline CDR1 is SGHKS and CDR2 is YYEKEE (reference sequence). V shed 4 bases and J shed 0 bases, with 11 bases lying between them. CDR3 in amino acids: CASSPWTASGANVLTF. CDR3 bases: TGTGCCAGCAGCCCCTGGACAGCCTCTGGGGCCAACGTCCTGACTTTC.

This clonotype has just a few counts. This rearrangement joins TRBV12-3 or TRBV12-4 to TRBJ2-2; TRBD2 is a possible D gene (6 bases). Trimming left V 3 bases short and J 4 bases short, with 9 bases between. The CDR3 extends over 14 amino acids. The CDR3 coding sequence is TGTGCCAGCAGTTTCGGAGGGAGCACCGGGGAGCTGTTTTTT. As protein: CASSFGGSTGELFF.

This sequence joins TRBV7-3 and TRBJ2-1, with 9 bases aligning to TRBD2. This CDR3 is 15 amino acids long. CDR1 and CDR2 from the germline V gene are SGHTA and FQGTGA. V dropped 5 bases and J dropped 3; count of bases not matched to a gene: 5. The CDR3, as DNA: TGTGCCAGCAGCCGGCGACTAGCGGACTACAATGAGCAGTTCTTC. Residues: CASSRRLADYNEQFF.

This clonotype was observed a few times. The chain is built from TRBV12-3 or TRBV12-4 and TRBJ2-1, with 11 nucleotides matching TRBD1. This CDR3 has 15 amino acids. With 4 bases clipped from V and 9 bases from J, the junction kept 8 bases outside the gene matches. As DNA, the CDR3 is TGTGCCAGCAGTTCTCCGGGACAGGGGGAGGCTGAGCAGTTCTTC. As protein: CASSSPGQGEAEQFF.

This clonotype turned up a few times. The chain carries TRBV11-1 and TRBJ1-4, with D perhaps TRBD1 (6 bases). The CDR3 is 16 residues long. V shed 3 bases and J shed 0 bases, with 11 bases lying between them. The germline V gene has CDR1 SGHAT and CDR2 FQDESV (reference sequence). The CDR3 region has the DNA TGTGCCAGCAGCTTGGGGGACATTGCAACTAATGAAAAACTGTTTTTT. The encoded protein is CASSLGDIATNEKLFF.

This clonotype occurred a few times. The rearrangement uses TRBV4-2 and TRBJ2-3; TRBD2 matches at 8 bases. V was clipped by 2 bases and J by 2 bases; unmatched bases: 3. The CDR3 is made up of 15 amino acids. Germline V gives CDR1 LGHNA, CDR2 YNFKEQ. As DNA, the CDR3 is TGTGCCAGCAGCCAACGCGGGGGGTACACAGATACGCAGTATTTT. This codes for CASSQRGGYTDTQYF.

The chain couples TRBV20-1 to TRBJ1-2, with D possibly matching TRBD1 (5 bases). Germline CDR1 and CDR2: DFQATT and SNEGSKA (reference sequence). The CDR3 contains 13 residues. Trimming stripped 2 bases from V and 7 bases from J, with 14 bases between. The CDR3 DNA is TGCAGTGCTAGATTACCCGGGACCCTTGGCTACACCTTC. It is translated as CSARLPGTLGYTF.

This clonotype was seen only a few times. The chain recombines TRBV20-1 with TRBJ2-1, with 9 bases that match TRBD2. V shed 5 bases, J shed 7 bases, and the junction held 15 bases outside the gene matches. Germline-derived CDR1 and CDR2 are DFQATT and SNEGSKA (reference sequence). The CDR3 has 16 amino acids. CDR3 region: CSAWDGSGGPGNEQFF. The CDR3 nucleotides are TGCAGTGCTTGGGACGGTAGCGGGGGCCCCGGGAATGAGCAGTTCTTC.

The V gene is TRBV27, the J gene TRBJ1-2; D gene uncertain. The germline V and J ends were trimmed by 0 bases and 0 bases, with 14 bases remaining between them. The CDR3 is 17 amino acids. The germline CDR1 and CDR2 sequences are MNHEY and SMNVEV (reference sequence). The CDR3 sequence is CASSLSDASISNYGYTF. CDR3 coding DNA: TGTGCCAGCAGTTTATCGGATGCTTCCATTTCTAACTATGGCTACACCTTC.

V gene TRBV18 combines with J gene TRBJ1-5, with unresolved D. Trimming took off 6 bases at V and 3 bases at J, with 9 bases between the two ends. The CDR3 has 13 amino acids. The germline gives CDR1 KGHSH, CDR2 LQKENI. The CDR3, as DNA: TGTGCCAGCTCGCGAGGTAACAATCAGCCCCAGCATTTT. The encoded protein is CASSRGNNQPQHF.